This T cell receptor beta chain was observed in a study of blood T cell repertoires in COVID-19. Study as a whole: Some COVID-19 samples were acute and others convalescent; all came from the United States, Italy and Spain. In each case, the material was cDNA or gDNA derived from T cells, B-cell-depleted T cells, or PBMCs.

Methods used by the authors: By means of reference gene primer amplification, nucleated cell counts were estimated. Generated by immunoSEQ multiplex PCR, the TCRdb table keeps only in-frame clones and is missing some. That table supplies the V and J calls and clone size; D and trimming were determined from the DNA. Of hundreds of thousands of clones in the sample, around 83% are singletons; the top ten hold roughly 8%. This CDR3 region has 12 residues. Germline CDR1 is MNHEY and CDR2 is SVGAGI. What was sequenced was peripheral blood. The receptor comes from a woman aged 50 to 60 with acute or convalescent COVID-19. The J gene is TRBJ1-5, the V gene TRBV6-5; a weak D match, TRBD1 (5 bases). CDR3 coding DNA: TGTGCATCAGGGCCCGGACTACAGCCCCAGCATTTT. This codes for CASGPGLQPQHF.